Below, 5 T cell receptor beta chains from the same sample are listed, as sequenced in a study of blood T cells in healthy people across ages. A J-beta primer mix and a sample-barcoded 5' primer were used in a second PCR of about 7 to 12 cycles. TCRdb re-called the 5' RACE reads through MiXCR, storing one row per CDR3 protein. The repertoire holds some 1.7 million distinct CDR3 sequences, with roughly 30% as singletons. Sequencing was performed on blood. These receptors were taken from a young woman in good health.

The chain recombines TRBV9 with TRBJ2-7; 11 nucleotides match TRBD2. The ends lost 3 bases at V and 1 base at J; junction bases unmatched: 6. Germline V CDR1 and CDR2: SGDLS, YYNGEE. This CDR3 contains 16 residues. DNA of the CDR3: TGTGCCAGCAGCGAGGGGGGACTAGCGGCTTCCTACGAGCAGTACTTC. It specifies CASSEGGLAASYEQYF. Supplemented by reference TRBV9 and TRBJ2-7, the full variable domain reads DSGVTQTPKHLITATGQRVTLRCSPRSGDLSVYWYQQSLDQGLQFLIQYYNGEERAKGNILERFSAQQFPDLHSELNLSSLELGDSALYFCASSEGGLAASYEQYFGPGTRLTVT.

A remark on this clonotype: This sequence may be a read error, since a much larger clone differs from it by one base. V usage is TRBV12-3 or TRBV12-4 and J usage is TRBJ2-6, with 9 nucleotides matching TRBD1. CDR3 length: 18 amino acids. The CDR3 DNA sequence: TGTGCCAGCAGTTTAGGGGGACAGGGTGGCTCTGGGGCCAACGGCCTGACTTTC. Amino acid sequence: CASSLGGQGGSGANGLTF.

The gene calls are TRBV20-1 and TRBJ2-1; 15 bases line up with TRBD2. Germline CDR1 is DFQATT and CDR2 is SNEGSKA (reference sequence). This CDR3 region has 16 residues. This chain's CDR3 is CSGGLAGGKPYNEQFF. The CDR3 DNA reads TGCAGCGGCGGACTAGCGGGAGGGAAACCCTACAATGAGCAGTTCTTC.

The table lists this clonotype with many counts. The rearrangement joins TRBV5-1 to TRBJ1-2; D is unresolved. Germline values: CDR1 SGHRS, CDR2 YFSETQ. V was trimmed by 0 bases and J by 1 base, leaving 4 bases between them. This CDR3 is 13 amino acids long. The DNA of the CDR3 is TGCGCCAGCAGCTTGGCAGATAACTATGGCTACACCTTC. Translating gives CASSLADNYGYTF.

This clonotype was counted a single time. The junction and the germline gene differ at one end; a read error may be behind it. CDR3 DNA: TGTGCAAGCAGGATCCAGGGTTACTATGGCTACACCTTC. Amino acid sequence: CASRIQGYYGYTF. The V gene is TRBV6-2 or TRBV6-3, the J gene TRBJ1-2; possible D gene TRBD1, 5 bases. CDR1 MNHEY and CDR2 SVGEGT come from the germline V gene. The CDR3 is 13 residues long.